This T cell receptor beta chain was sequenced for a study of T-cell memory formation after mild COVID-19. Study-wide context: Across donors, TCR clusters were largely donor specific. Study outcomes and limitations: Some SARS-CoV-2-responding clones were already detected in memory before infection. Shrinking CD4+ clones resided mostly in CM and EM, and CD8+ ones in EMRA. Balance between CD4 and CD8 was seen in clones contracting day 15 to 85, and a CD4+ lean was seen in later expanders.

V was trimmed by 2 bases and J by 4 bases, leaving 6 bases between them. CDR1 MNHNS and CDR2 SASEGT come from the germline V gene. This CDR3 region has 12 residues. This clonotype showed up just a few times. Its matching antigen is unknown. TCRdb ran MiXCR on the 5' RACE reads and lists one entry per CDR3 protein. The sample shows fewer than 500,000 distinct CDR3 sequences, nearly 25% of them seen only once. Sequencing used PBMCs or a T cell subset sorted from them (not recorded which). The source is an adult woman who had mild COVID-19 (a few samples of this study predate the infection). Cell type and time point are not known. This sequence joins TRBV6-1 and TRBJ2-7; D is ambiguous. This chain's CDR3 is CASSERRYEQYF. CDR3 sequence (DNA): TGTGCCAGCAGTGAACGGAGATACGAGCAGTACTTC.